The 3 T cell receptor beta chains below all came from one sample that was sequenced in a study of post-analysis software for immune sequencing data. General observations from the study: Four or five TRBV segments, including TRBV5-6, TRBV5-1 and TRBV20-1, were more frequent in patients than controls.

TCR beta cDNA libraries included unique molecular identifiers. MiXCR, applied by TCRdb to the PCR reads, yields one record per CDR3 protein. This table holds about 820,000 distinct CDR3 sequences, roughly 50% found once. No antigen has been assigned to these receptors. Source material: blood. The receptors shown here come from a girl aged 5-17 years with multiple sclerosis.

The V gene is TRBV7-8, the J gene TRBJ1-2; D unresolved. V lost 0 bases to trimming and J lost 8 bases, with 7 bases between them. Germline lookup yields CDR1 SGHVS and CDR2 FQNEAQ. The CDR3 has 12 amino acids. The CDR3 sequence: CASSLALLGYTF. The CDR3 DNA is TGTGCCAGCAGCTTAGCGCTTCTAGGCTACACCTTC. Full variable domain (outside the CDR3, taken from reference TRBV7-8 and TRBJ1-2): GAGVSQSPRYKVAKRGQDVALRCDPISGHVSLFWYQQALGQGPEFLTYFQNEAQLDKSGLPSDRFFAERPEGSVSTLKIQRTQQEDSAVYLCASSLALLGYTFGSGTRLTVV.

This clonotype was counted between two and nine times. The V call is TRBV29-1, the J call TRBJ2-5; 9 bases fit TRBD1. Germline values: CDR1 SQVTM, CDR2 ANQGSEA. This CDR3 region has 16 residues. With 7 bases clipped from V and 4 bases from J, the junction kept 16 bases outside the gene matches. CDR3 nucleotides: TGCAGCGCCTGCCCCGGACAGGGGCGACCCCGAGAGACCCAGTACTTC. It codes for CSACPGQGRPRETQYF.

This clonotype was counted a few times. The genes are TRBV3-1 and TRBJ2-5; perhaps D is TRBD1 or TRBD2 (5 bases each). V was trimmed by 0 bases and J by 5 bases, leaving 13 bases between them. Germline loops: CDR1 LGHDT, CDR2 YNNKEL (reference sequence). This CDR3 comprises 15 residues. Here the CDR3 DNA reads TGTGCCAGCAGCCAAGATCGGACTCGACAGGAGACCCAGTACTTC. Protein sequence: CASSQDRTRQETQYF.